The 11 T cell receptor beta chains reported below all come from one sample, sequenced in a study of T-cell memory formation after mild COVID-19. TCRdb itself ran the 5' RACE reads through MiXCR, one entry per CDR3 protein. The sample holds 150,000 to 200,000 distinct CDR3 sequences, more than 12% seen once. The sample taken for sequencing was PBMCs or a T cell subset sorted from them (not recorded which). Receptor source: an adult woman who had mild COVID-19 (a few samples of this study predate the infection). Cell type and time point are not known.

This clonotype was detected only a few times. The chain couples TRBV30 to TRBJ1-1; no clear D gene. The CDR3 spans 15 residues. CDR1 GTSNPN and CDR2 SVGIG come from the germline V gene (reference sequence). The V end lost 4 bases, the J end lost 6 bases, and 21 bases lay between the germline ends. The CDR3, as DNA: TGTGCCTGGACGAGGGCGGGGTTGTCGTACGCTGAAGCTTTCTTT. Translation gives CAWTRAGLSYAEAFF.

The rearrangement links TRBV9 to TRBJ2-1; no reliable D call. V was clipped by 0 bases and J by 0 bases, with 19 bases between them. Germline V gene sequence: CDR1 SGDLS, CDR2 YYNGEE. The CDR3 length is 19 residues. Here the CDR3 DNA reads TGTGCCAGCAGCGTAGGAGTTTTCAACGGGTCCAGCTCCTACAATGAGCAGTTCTTC. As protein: CASSVGVFNGSSSYNEQFF.

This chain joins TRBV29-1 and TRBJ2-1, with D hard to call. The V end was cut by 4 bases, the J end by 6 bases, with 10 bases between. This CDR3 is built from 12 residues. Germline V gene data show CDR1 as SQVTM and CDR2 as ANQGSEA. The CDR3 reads CSVARRGNEQFF. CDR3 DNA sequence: TGCAGCGTTGCTCGGCGAGGCAATGAGCAGTTCTTC.

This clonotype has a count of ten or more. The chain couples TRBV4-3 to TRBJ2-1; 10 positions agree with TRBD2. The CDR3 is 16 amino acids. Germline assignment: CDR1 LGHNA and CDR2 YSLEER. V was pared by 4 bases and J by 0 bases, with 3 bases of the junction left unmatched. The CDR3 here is CASSLASGSSYNEQFF. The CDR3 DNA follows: TGCGCCAGCAGCCTAGCTAGCGGGAGCTCCTACAATGAGCAGTTCTTC.

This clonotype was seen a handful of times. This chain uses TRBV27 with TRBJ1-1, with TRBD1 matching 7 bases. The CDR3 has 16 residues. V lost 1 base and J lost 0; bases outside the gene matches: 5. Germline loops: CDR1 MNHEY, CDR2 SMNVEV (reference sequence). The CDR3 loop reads CASSLLAGGLNTEAFF. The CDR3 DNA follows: TGTGCCAGCAGTTTATTGGCAGGGGGGCTGAACACTGAAGCTTTCTTT.

The DNA for the CDR3 is TGTGCCAGCAGGTCCCCGGGACAGGGAATTAATGAGCAGTTCTTC. Translation gives CASRSPGQGINEQFF. The rearrangement links TRBV7-9 to TRBJ2-1, with TRBD1 identical over 9 bases. With 6 bases clipped from V and 7 bases from J, the junction kept 10 bases outside the gene matches. Germline values: CDR1 SEHNR, CDR2 FQNEAQ (reference sequence). The CDR3 length is 15 residues.

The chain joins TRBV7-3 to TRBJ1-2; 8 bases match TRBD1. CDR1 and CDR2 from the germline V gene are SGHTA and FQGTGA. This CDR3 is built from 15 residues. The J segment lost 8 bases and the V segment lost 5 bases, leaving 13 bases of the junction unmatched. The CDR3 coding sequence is TGTGCCAGCAGCCTGTTGGGCAGGGGGCAAGAAGGCTACACCTTC. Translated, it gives CASSLLGRGQEGYTF.

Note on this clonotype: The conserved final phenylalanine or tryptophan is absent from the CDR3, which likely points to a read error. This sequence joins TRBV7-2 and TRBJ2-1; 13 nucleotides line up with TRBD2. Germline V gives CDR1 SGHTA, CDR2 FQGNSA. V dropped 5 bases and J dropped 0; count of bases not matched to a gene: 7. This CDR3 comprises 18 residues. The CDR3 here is CASSRGLAGQSSYNEQFL. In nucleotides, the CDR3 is TGTGCCAGCAGCCGGGGACTAGCGGGACAAAGCTCCTACAATGAGCAGTTCTTA.

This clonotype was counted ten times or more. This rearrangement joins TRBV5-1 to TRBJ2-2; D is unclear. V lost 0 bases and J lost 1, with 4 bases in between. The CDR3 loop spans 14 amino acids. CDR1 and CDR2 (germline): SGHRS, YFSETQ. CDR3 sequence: CASSLGENTGELFF. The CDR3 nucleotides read TGCGCCAGCAGCTTGGGCGAGAACACCGGGGAGCTGTTTTTT. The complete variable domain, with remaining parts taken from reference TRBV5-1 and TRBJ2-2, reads KAGVTQTPRYLIKTRGQQVTLSCSPISGHRSVSWYQQTPGQGLQFLFEYFSETQRNKGNFPGRFSGRQFSNSRSEMNVSTLELGDSALYLCASSLGENTGELFFGEGSRLTVL.

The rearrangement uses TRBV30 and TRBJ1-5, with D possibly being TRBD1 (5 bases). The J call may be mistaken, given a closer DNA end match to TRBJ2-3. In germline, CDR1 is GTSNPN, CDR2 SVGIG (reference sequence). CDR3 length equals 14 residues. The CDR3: CAWSPSGLGQPQYF. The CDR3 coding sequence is TGTGCCTGGAGTCCGTCAGGGCTTGGGCAGCCCCAGTATTTT.

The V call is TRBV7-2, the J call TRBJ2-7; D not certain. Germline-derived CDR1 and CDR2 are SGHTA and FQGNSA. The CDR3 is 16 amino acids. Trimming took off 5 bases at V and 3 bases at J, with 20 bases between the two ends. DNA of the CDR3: TGTGCCAGCAGCCCACCACAAGGGCGTGCGTTCTACGAGCAGTACTTC. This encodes CASSPPQGRAFYEQYF.